The TCR beta chain under discussion was sequenced for a study of cytomegalovirus exposure and HLA in healthy donors. Study-level findings and limits: The listing of roughly 160 TCR beta chains classed them as cytomegalovirus-associated. A later analysis found most CMV-associated TCR beta chains apparently HLA-restricted.

This clone was detected once. Its matching antigen is unknown. There were likely unrecorded immune exposures, though donors were nominally healthy when sampled. The junction had 7 bases not matched to a gene; V was cut back by 1 base and J by 1 base. Germline V gene data show CDR1 as MDHEN and CDR2 as SYDVKM. CDR3 length: 17 amino acids. This PCR relied on a set of 60 Vbeta primers and 13 Jbeta primers. Produced via immunoSEQ multiplex PCR; TCRdb's table is partial and in-frame only. The sample lists roughly 150,000 clones; just under 80% were seen once. The chain links TRBV28 to TRBJ2-1; 7 bases are shared with TRBD2. This sequence was found in a man aged 25-40 years in good health. Material for sequencing was PBMCs. DNA of the CDR3: TGTGCCAGCAGTTTATTTCGCGGGAGTGTGTCCTACAATGAGCAGTTCTTC. Translated: CASSLFRGSVSYNEQFF.